This T cell receptor beta chain was sequenced for a study of beta chain features in type 1 diabetes. Points from the study as a whole: Possible PCR preference for shorter templates applied equally to patients and controls.

Using CD45RO/CCR7/CD25/CD127/CD95/CD27, CD4+ naive, central memory, regulatory and stem cell-like memory cells were sorted. The study reverse transcribed the entire isolated RNA, so it sequenced expressed TCRB transcripts. Assay used: immunoSEQ multiplex PCR; TCRdb lists only in-frame clones, some missing. The table includes 200,000 to 250,000 clones, roughly a tenth detected once. This clone was seen a few times. Its antigen is as yet unknown. The CDR3 extends over 16 amino acids. Per germline, CDR1 ENHRY and CDR2 SYGVKD. The V segment lost 10 bases and the J segment 0 bases; nucleotides outside the gene matches: 12.

The chain couples TRBV10-3 to TRBJ2-5; 9 positions agree with TRBD2. Sequenced material: central memory CD4+ T cells from blood. This receptor was identified in a man aged 18 to 30 in good health. The CDR3, as DNA: TGTGCCACCGGTGAGGCTTGGACTAGCGACCAAGAGACCCAGTACTTC. This gives the protein CATGEAWTSDQETQYF.